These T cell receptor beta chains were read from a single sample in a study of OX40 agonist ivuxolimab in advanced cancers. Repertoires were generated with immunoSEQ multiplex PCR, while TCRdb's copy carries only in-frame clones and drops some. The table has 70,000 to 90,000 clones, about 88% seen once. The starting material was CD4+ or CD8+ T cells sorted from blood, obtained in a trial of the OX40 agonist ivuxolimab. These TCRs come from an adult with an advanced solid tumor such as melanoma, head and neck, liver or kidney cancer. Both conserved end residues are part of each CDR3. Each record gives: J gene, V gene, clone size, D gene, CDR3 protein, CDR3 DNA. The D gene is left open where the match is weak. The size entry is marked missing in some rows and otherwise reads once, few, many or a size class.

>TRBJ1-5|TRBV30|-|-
CAWSAGQPQHF
TGTGCCTGGAGTGCCGGCCAGCCCCAGCATTTT
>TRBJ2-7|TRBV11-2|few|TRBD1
CASSLDLDRAYEQYF
TGTGCCAGCAGCTTAGATCTGGACAGGGCTTACGAGCAGTACTTC
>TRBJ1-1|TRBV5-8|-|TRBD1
CASSLTTGWSEAFF
TGTGCCAGCAGCTTGACGACAGGGTGGTCTGAAGCTTTCTTT
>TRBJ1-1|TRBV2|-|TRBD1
CASDKDRGNTEAFF
TGTGCCAGTGATAAAGACAGGGGCAACACTGAAGCCTTCTTT
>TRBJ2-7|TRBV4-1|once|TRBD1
CASSQVHRTGGHEQYF
TGCGCCAGCAGCCAGGTTCATCGGACAGGGGGACACGAGCAGTACTTC
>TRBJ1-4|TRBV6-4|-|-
CASSETTKTTCNEKLFF
TGTGCCAGCAGTGAGACGACAAAGACTACCTGTAATGAAAAACTGTTTTTT
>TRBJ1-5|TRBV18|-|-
CASSPPGGKSNQPQHF
TGTGCCAGCTCACCACCGGGGGGGAAAAGCAATCAGCCCCAGCATTTT
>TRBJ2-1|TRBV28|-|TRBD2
CASSSFTSGSTNEQFF
TGTGCCAGCAGTTCCTTCACTAGCGGGAGTACGAATGAGCAGTTCTTC
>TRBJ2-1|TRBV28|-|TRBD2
CASSLLAGYHNEQFF
TGTGCCAGCAGTTTACTAGCGGGCTACCACAATGAGCAGTTCTTC
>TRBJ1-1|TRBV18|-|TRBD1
CASSKDRGTEAFF
TGTGCCAGCTCAAAGGACAGGGGCACTGAAGCTTTCTTT
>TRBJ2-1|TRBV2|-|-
CASRLGPWEQFF
TGTGCCAGCAGACTAGGGCCCTGGGAGCAGTTCTTC
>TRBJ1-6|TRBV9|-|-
CASSLGAVNSPLHF
TGTGCCAGCAGCCTGGGGGCAGTTAATTCACCCCTCCACTTT
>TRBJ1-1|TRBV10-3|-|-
CAITASGWGTEAFF
TGTGCCATCACCGCCTCAGGGTGGGGCACTGAAGCTTTCTTT
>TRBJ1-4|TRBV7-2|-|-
CASSDGSNEKLFF
TGTGCCAGCAGCGACGGCTCCAATGAAAAACTGTTTTTT
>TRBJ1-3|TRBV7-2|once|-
CASSLATVPGNTIYF
TGTGCCAGCAGCTTAGCGACAGTCCCCGGAAACACCATATATTTT
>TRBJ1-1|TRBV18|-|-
CASSPLDTNTEAFF
TGTGCCAGCTCACCTTTGGACACCAACACTGAAGCTTTCTTT
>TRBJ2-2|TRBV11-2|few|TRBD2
CASSLSSGANTGELFF
TGTGCCAGCAGCTTAAGTAGCGGGGCGAACACCGGGGAGCTGTTTTTT
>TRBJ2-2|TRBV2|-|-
CASSPGWGAMNTGELFF
TGTGCCAGCAGCCCGGGGTGGGGGGCGATGAACACCGGGGAGCTGTTTTTT
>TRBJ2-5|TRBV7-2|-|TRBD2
CASSSRGAGAETQYF
TGTGCCAGCAGCTCCCGAGGAGCGGGGGCAGAGACCCAGTACTTC
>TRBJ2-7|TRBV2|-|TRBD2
CASKGGTSETYEQYF
TGTGCCAGCAAAGGGGGGACTAGCGAAACGTACGAGCAGTACTTC
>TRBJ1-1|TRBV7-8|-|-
CASSLERTTEAFF
TGTGCCAGCAGCCTGGAGAGAACCACTGAAGCTTTCTTT
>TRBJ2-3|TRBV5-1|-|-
CASSFGKTDTQYF
TGCGCCAGCAGCTTCGGCAAAACAGATACGCAGTATTTT
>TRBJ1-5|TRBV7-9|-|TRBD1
CASSLDRGVNQPQHF
TGTGCCAGCAGCTTGGACAGGGGGGTAAATCAGCCCCAGCATTTT
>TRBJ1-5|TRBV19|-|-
CASSVRTADQPQHF
TGTGCCAGTAGTGTGAGGACAGCCGATCAGCCCCAGCATTTT
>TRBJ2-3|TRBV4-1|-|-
CASSQSGAQYF
TGCGCCAGCAGCCAAAGTGGGGCGCAGTATTTT
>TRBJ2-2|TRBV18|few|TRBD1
CASSPGTGNPCAGELFF
TGTGCCAGCTCACCCGGGACAGGTAATCCTTGCGCCGGGGAGCTGTTTTTT
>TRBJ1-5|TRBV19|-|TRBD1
CASTATGEQPQHF
TGTGCCAGTACCGCGACAGGGGAACAGCCCCAGCATTTT
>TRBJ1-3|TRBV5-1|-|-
CASSSDLQNTIYF
TGCGCCAGCAGCTCCGACCTCCAAAACACCATATATTTT
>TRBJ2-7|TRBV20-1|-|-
CSAPINEQYF
TGCAGTGCTCCTATTAACGAGCAGTACTTC
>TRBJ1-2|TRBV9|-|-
CASSGDRSYGYTF
TGTGCCAGCAGCGGGGACCGAAGCTATGGCTACACCTTC
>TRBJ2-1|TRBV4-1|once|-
CASSRSGIEQFF
TGCGCCAGCAGCCGTTCTGGAATTGAGCAGTTCTTC
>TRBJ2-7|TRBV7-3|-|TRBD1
CASSFGTGNYEQYF
TGTGCCAGCAGCTTCGGGACAGGAAACTACGAGCAGTACTTC
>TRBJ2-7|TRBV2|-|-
CASSNIGGQVYEQYF
TGTGCCAGCAGTAATATAGGGGGTCAGGTCTACGAGCAGTACTTC
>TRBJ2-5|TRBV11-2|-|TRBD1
CASSPGDRRETQYF
TGTGCCAGCAGCCCCGGGGACAGGAGAGAGACCCAGTACTTC
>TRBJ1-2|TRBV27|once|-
CASSGAQRGYGYTF
TGTGCCAGCAGTGGGGCCCAACGGGGCTATGGCTACACCTTC
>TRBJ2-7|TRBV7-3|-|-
CASSLRPGLEQYF
TGTGCCAGCAGCTTAAGACCAGGTCTCGAGCAGTACTTC
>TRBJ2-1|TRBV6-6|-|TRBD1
CASTPAGQGGEQFF
TGTGCCAGCACCCCGGCCGGACAGGGCGGTGAGCAGTTCTTC
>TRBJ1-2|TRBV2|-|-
CASSEDGGAPGYTF
TGTGCCAGCAGTGAAGATGGAGGGGCGCCGGGCTACACCTTC
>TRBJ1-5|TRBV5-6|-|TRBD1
CASSTGTGRINQPQHF
TGTGCCAGCAGCACGGGGACAGGTCGAATCAATCAGCCCCAGCATTTT
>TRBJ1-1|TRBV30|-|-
CAWSPVGSRTEAFF
TGTGCCTGGAGCCCGGTGGGATCGAGGACTGAAGCTTTCTTT
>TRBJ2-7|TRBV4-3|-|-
CASSQDQYGFSQYF
TGCGCCAGCAGCCAAGATCAATATGGGTTCTCGCAGTACTTC
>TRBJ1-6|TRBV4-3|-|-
CASSQVAGTGSPLHF
TGCGCCAGCAGCCAAGTAGCAGGAACGGGTTCACCCCTCCACTTT
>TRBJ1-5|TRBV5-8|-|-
CASSLYGTSNQPQHF
TGTGCCAGCAGCTTATATGGGACAAGCAATCAGCCCCAGCATTTT
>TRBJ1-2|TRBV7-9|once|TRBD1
CASSFPGQGVGYTF
TGTGCCAGCAGCTTCCCAGGACAGGGAGTCGGCTACACCTTC
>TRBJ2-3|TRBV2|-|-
CASSDSRAGDTQYF
TGTGCCAGCAGTGATTCTAGGGCAGGAGATACGCAGTATTTT
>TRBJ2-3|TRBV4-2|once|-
CASSPQDGSGDTQYF
TGTGCCAGCAGCCCCCAAGATGGCTCAGGGGATACGCAGTATTTT